This TCR beta chain was obtained from a study of cytomegalovirus exposure and HLA in healthy donors. Concerning this clone itself: The antigen remains unidentified.

PCR was performed using 60 Vbeta and 13 Jbeta primers. TCRdb keeps only in-frame clones here, not all; method: immunoSEQ multiplex PCR. Of approximately 150,000 clones in the sample, approximately 80% were seen once. Study-wide points: Accurate prediction of most subjects' HLA-A and HLA-B alleles from TCR beta sequences was reported. In vitro data verified a few CMV-associated chains as specific for CMV antigens. Using a false discovery rate of 0.05, a later analysis showed that roughly 16,000 TCR beta sequences were associated with HLA alleles.

V shed 6 bases and J 1 base; nucleotides not matched to a gene: 5. Germline V gene sequence: CDR1 MDHEN, CDR2 SYDVKM. CDR3 size: 14 residues. The rearrangement joins TRBV28 to TRBJ2-7, with 8 nucleotides matching TRBD2. The sample comprised PBMCs. The sequence was collected from a woman aged 40 to 49 in good health and CMV-seropositive. The CDR3 sequence is CASSREGVSYEQYF. CDR3 DNA: TGTGCCAGCAGCCGGGAGGGAGTATCCTACGAGCAGTACTTC.